These 32 T cell receptor beta chains originate from one sample sequenced in a study of blood T cell repertoires in COVID-19. Assay: immunoSEQ multiplex PCR; the TCRdb copy retains only in-frame clones and omits some. There are under 130,000 clones in the sample; 70% to 85% occur only once, and 20% to 25% lies in the top ten. Sequencing used peripheral blood. These receptors were taken from a man aged 65 to 79 with active or convalescent COVID-19.

J is TRBJ1-5 and V is TRBV28, with a possible D match to TRBD1 (5 bases). V lost 5 bases and J lost 7, with 18 bases in between. Germline assignment: CDR1 MDHEN and CDR2 SYDVKM. CDR3 length: 15 residues. CDR3 loop: CASSPRGGIRQPQHF. The CDR3 nucleotides read TGTGCCAGCAGTCCCCGCGGGGGAATAAGGCAGCCCCAGCATTTT.

The rearrangement uses TRBV3-1 (or the pseudogene TRBV3-2) and TRBJ1-2; 7 positions agree with TRBD1. V lost 4 bases and J lost 6; bases outside the gene matches: 2. Per the germline V gene, CDR1 is LGHDT and CDR2 is YNNKEL (reference sequence). The CDR3 sequence is 12 residues long. In DNA form, the CDR3 reads TGTGCCAGCAGCCCCGGGACAGATGGCTACACCTTC. This sequence encodes CASSPGTDGYTF.

This clone has just one count. The gene calls are TRBV3-1 (or the pseudogene TRBV3-2) and TRBJ2-7, with 8 bases matching TRBD2. The CDR3 extends over 15 amino acids. From germline, CDR1 is LGHDT and CDR2 YNNKEL (reference sequence). V lost 6 bases to trimming and J lost 2 bases; unmatched junction nucleotides: 9. As DNA, the CDR3 is TGTGCCAGCAGTCGGAAGCGGGAGCCACCCTACGAGCAGTACTTC. Protein: CASSRKREPPYEQYF.

This chain uses TRBV6-1 with TRBJ2-2; 8 nucleotides agree with TRBD1. Germline values: CDR1 MNHNS, CDR2 SASEGT. Trimming at V came to 4 bases and at J to 3 bases, leaving 7 bases not matched to a gene. The CDR3 sequence is 16 residues long. CDR3 loop: CASSGQGTSDTGELFF. CDR3 nucleotide sequence: TGTGCCAGCAGTGGACAGGGGACGTCTGACACCGGGGAGCTGTTTTTT.

This clone was detected only a few times. The chain has TRBV5-1 and TRBJ2-2; TRBD1 matches at 12 bases. V was clipped by 3 bases and J by 3 bases; unmatched bases: 6. The germline V gene encodes CDR1 SGHRS and CDR2 YFSETQ. CDR3 length equals 17 residues. CDR3 sequence: CASSSGQGAKHTGELFF. The CDR3 bases are TGCGCCAGCAGCTCGGGACAGGGGGCGAAGCACACCGGGGAGCTGTTTTTT.

The gene calls are TRBV6-5 and TRBJ1-2; 10 positions agree with TRBD1. V lost 0 bases and J lost 7; bases outside the gene matches: 8. Germline V gives CDR1 MNHEY, CDR2 SVGAGI. This CDR3 has 16 amino acids. The DNA for the CDR3 is TGTGCCAGCAGTTACTCGCTCGGACAGGGGGTATCTGGCTACACCTTC. This gives the protein CASSYSLGQGVSGYTF.

This CDR3 is CSASWPGQGNEQYF. In nucleotides, the CDR3 is TGCAGTGCTAGTTGGCCGGGACAGGGGAACGAGCAGTACTTC. The chain links TRBV20-1 to TRBJ2-7, with 10 nucleotides matching TRBD1. This CDR3 comprises 14 residues. J lost 5 bases, V lost 3 bases, and 7 bases had no gene match. CDR1 and CDR2 (germline): DFQATT, SNEGSKA (reference sequence).

The V and J genes are TRBV7-3 and TRBJ2-1; 12 positions match TRBD2. Per the germline V gene, CDR1 is SGHTA and CDR2 is FQGTGA. The CDR3 spans 16 residues. With V trimmed by 4 bases and J by 3 bases, 4 bases remained unmatched. The CDR3 is CASSSSTSGGYNEQFF. The CDR3 bases are TGTGCCAGCAGCTCCTCGACTAGCGGGGGCTACAATGAGCAGTTCTTC.

In its sample, this clone was seen a few times. This chain connects TRBV5-1 to TRBJ2-3; possible D gene TRBD2, 5 bases. V shed 4 bases and J shed 3 bases, with 18 bases lying between them. The CDR3 runs to 16 residues. The germline gives CDR1 SGHRS, CDR2 YFSETQ. This CDR3 is CASSRGWGIATDTQYF. The CDR3 DNA is TGCGCCAGCAGCCGAGGGTGGGGAATAGCAACAGATACGCAGTATTTT.

DNA for the CDR3: TGTGCCAGTAGCAGGGGGATCAATAATTCACCCCTCCACTTT. It codes for CASSRGINNSPLHF. V gene TRBV19 combines with J gene TRBJ1-6; 7 nucleotides agree with TRBD1. Germline values: CDR1 LNHDA, CDR2 SQIVND (reference sequence). V trimming: 6 bases; J trimming: 5 bases; junction bases outside the gene matches: 4. The CDR3 spans 14 residues. The full variable domain, rest sourced from reference TRBV19 and TRBJ1-6, is DGGITQSPKYLFRKEGQNVTLSCEQNLNHDAMYWYRQDPGQGLRLIYYSQIVNDFQKGDIAEGYSVSREKKESFPLTVTSAQKNPTAFYLCASSRGINNSPLHFGNGTRLTVT.

V gene TRBV7-3 combines with J gene TRBJ1-1, with no clear D. This CDR3 has 12 amino acids. V was trimmed by 5 bases and J by 2 bases, leaving 6 bases between them. In germline, CDR1 is SGHTA, CDR2 FQGTGA. The CDR3 protein is CASSQDNTEAFF. As DNA, the CDR3 is TGTGCCAGCAGCCAGGATAACACTGAAGCTTTCTTT.

The rearrangement uses TRBV28 and TRBJ2-5; 7 bases match TRBD1. The V gene's germline CDR1 is MDHEN and CDR2 SYDVKM. Trimming removed 4 bases from V and 2 bases from J; junction bases left unmatched: 10. This CDR3 comprises 16 residues. The CDR3 spells CASSSPHRGGQETQYF. In nucleotides, the CDR3 is TGTGCCAGCAGTTCACCCCACAGGGGTGGGCAAGAGACCCAGTACTTC.

The V call is TRBV9, the J call TRBJ2-6; the D gene is possibly TRBD1 (6 bases). Germline CDR1 is SGDLS and CDR2 is YYNGEE. This CDR3 is 18 amino acids long. The V end was cut by 1 base, the J end by 0 bases, with 14 bases between. CDR3 in DNA: TGTGCCAGCAGCGTATGGGGGCAGGGGTTCTCTGGGGCCAACGTCCTGACTTTC. It translates to CASSVWGQGFSGANVLTF. The complete variable domain, with remaining parts taken from reference TRBV9 and TRBJ2-6, reads DSGVTQTPKHLITATGQRVTLRCSPRSGDLSVYWYQQSLDQGLQFLIQYYNGEERAKGNILERFSAQQFPDLHSELNLSSLELGDSALYFCASSVWGQGFSGANVLTFGAGSRLTVL.

This clone came up a few times. This chain joins TRBV4-2 and TRBJ1-6; no clear D. CDR1 is LGHNA and CDR2 is YNFKEQ in the germline V gene. The ends were cut back, 0 bases at V and 8 bases at J, with 11 bases in the middle. The CDR3 is 15 amino acids. The CDR3 loop is CASSQETGWDSPLHF. DNA for the CDR3: TGTGCCAGCAGCCAAGAAACGGGTTGGGATTCACCCCTCCACTTT.

This chain joins TRBV5-5 and TRBJ1-1; D might be TRBD1 (5 bases). Trimming removed 0 bases from V and 1 base from J, with 10 bases in between. The germline gives CDR1 SGHKS, CDR2 YYEKEE (reference sequence). The CDR3 extends over 15 amino acids. This CDR3 reads CASSLGQGRNTEAFF. CDR3 in DNA: TGTGCCAGCAGCTTGGGGCAGGGAAGGAACACTGAAGCTTTCTTT.

This chain links TRBV11-2 with TRBJ2-5; the match to TRBD1 covers 7 bases. This CDR3 region has 15 residues. After removal of 3 bases from V and 2 bases from J, the junction contained 6 bases not matched to a gene. Germline V gives CDR1 SGHAT, CDR2 FQNNGV. CDR3 protein: CASSFLPGQQETQYF. CDR3 coding DNA: TGTGCCAGCAGCTTCCTCCCGGGACAGCAAGAGACCCAGTACTTC.

The gene calls are TRBV6-5 and TRBJ1-2, with 8 bases matching TRBD1. CDR1 and CDR2 (germline): MNHEY, SVGAGI. V gave up 7 bases and J gave up 3 bases; unmatched junction bases: 4. This CDR3 has 13 amino acids. In DNA, the CDR3 is TGTGCCAGCACCAAGGGACAGGACTATGGCTACACCTTC. Its protein product is CASTKGQDYGYTF.

This chain uses TRBV29-1 with TRBJ1-2, with D possibly TRBD1 on 5 matching bases. CDR1 is SQVTM and CDR2 is ANQGSEA in the germline V gene. The CDR3 is 11 residues long. V was pared by 5 bases and J by 3 bases, with 7 bases between. This CDR3 reads CSVRQYYGYTF. The CDR3, as DNA: TGCAGCGTTAGACAGTACTATGGCTACACCTTC. Full variable domain (outside the CDR3, taken from reference TRBV29-1 and TRBJ1-2): SAVISQKPSRDICQRGTSLTIQCQVDSQVTMMFWYRQQPGQSLTLIATANQGSEATYESGFVIDKFPISRPNLTFSTLTVSNMSPEDSSIYLCSVRQYYGYTFGSGTRLTVV.

The rearrangement uses TRBV19 and TRBJ1-2; no firm D call. The CDR3 totals 14 residues. Germline lookup yields CDR1 LNHDA and CDR2 SQIVND (reference sequence). The V and J ends lost 6 bases and 0 bases respectively, with 11 bases between them. The CDR3 loop is CASRTPLPNYGYTF. The DNA of the CDR3 is TGTGCCAGTAGGACACCCCTCCCTAACTATGGCTACACCTTC.

This clone was observed a few times. The V gene is TRBV27, the J gene TRBJ2-1; 9 bases line up with TRBD1. The germline V gene encodes CDR1 MNHEY and CDR2 SMNVEV (reference sequence). The CDR3 is 15 residues long. The V segment lost 6 bases and the J segment 7 bases; nucleotides outside the gene matches: 10. The CDR3 DNA reads TGTGCCAGCAGACAGGGACAGGGTCTTACAAATGAGCAGTTCTTC. It yields the protein CASRQGQGLTNEQFF.

The chain uses TRBV27 and TRBJ1-2, with D perhaps TRBD1 (5 bases). There are 13 residues in the CDR3. Looked up from germline, CDR1 is MNHEY and CDR2 is SMNVEV (reference sequence). V was cut by 5 bases and J by 3 bases, with 10 bases left in between. The CDR3 loop is CASSPQGYYGYTF. CDR3 coding DNA: TGTGCCAGCAGTCCCCAGGGATACTATGGCTACACCTTC.

This clone was detected a few times. V gene TRBV5-5 combines with J gene TRBJ2-7, with a possible D match to TRBD2 (6 bases). CDR3 length equals 13 residues. Germline V gene data show CDR1 as SGHKS and CDR2 as YYEKEE (reference sequence). V lost 3 bases to trimming and J lost 1 base, with 8 bases between them. The CDR3 DNA sequence: TGTGCCAGCAGCTCACTAGCATCCTACGAGCAGTACTTC. This translates into CASSSLASYEQYF. Full variable domain (outside the CDR3, taken from reference TRBV5-5 and TRBJ2-7): DAGVTQSPTHLIKTRGQQVTLRCSPISGHKSVSWYQQVLGQGPQFIFQYYEKEERGRGNFPDRFSARQFPNYSSELNVNALLLGDSALYLCASSSLASYEQYFGPGTRLTVT.

This sequence joins TRBV21-1 and TRBJ1-3. TRBV21-1 is termed a pseudogene. The CDR3 contains 13 residues. The CDR3, as DNA: TGTGCCAGCAGCAAACTTCGTGGAAACACCATATATTTT. Translated: CASSKLRGNTIYF.

The V call is TRBV5-4, the J call TRBJ1-2; TRBD1 aligns across 7 bases. The CDR3 is 14 residues long. CDR1 is SGHNT, CDR2 YYREEE, per germline (reference sequence). V trimming: 0 bases; J trimming: 3 bases; junction bases outside the gene matches: 2. The CDR3 loop reads CASSLGGQHYGYTF. The CDR3, as DNA: TGTGCCAGCAGCTTGGGGGGACAGCACTATGGCTACACCTTC.

The rearrangement links TRBV7-9 to TRBJ2-5; 10 bases are shared with TRBD1. The J segment lost 0 bases and the V segment lost 5 bases, leaving 6 bases of the junction unmatched. The germline V gene has CDR1 SEHNR and CDR2 FQNEAQ (reference sequence). The CDR3 loop spans 16 amino acids. CDR3 loop: CASSPIGTGDQETQYF. In nucleotides, the CDR3 is TGTGCCAGCAGCCCTATCGGGACAGGGGACCAAGAGACCCAGTACTTC.

V and J are TRBV7-3 and TRBJ2-5; 9 bases agree with TRBD2. This CDR3 is 15 amino acids long. The V segment lost 5 bases and the J segment 5 bases; nucleotides outside the gene matches: 9. CDR1 is SGHTA, CDR2 FQGTGA, per germline. The DNA of the CDR3 is TGTGCCAGCAGCCCCGTTTTAGCGGGAGAGGAGACCCAGTACTTC. Its translation: CASSPVLAGEETQYF.

V usage is TRBV3-1 (or the pseudogene TRBV3-2) and J usage is TRBJ1-4; no definite D call. In germline, CDR1 is LGHDT, CDR2 YNNKEL (reference sequence). The CDR3 is made up of 13 amino acids. Trimming removed 4 bases from V and 7 bases from J, with 10 bases in between. The CDR3 DNA is TGTGCCAGCAGCCCGGGAATCTTTGAAAAACTGTTTTTT. Its protein product is CASSPGIFEKLFF.

The chain joins TRBV27 to TRBJ2-3; 8 positions match TRBD1. J lost 2 bases, V lost 4 bases, and 5 bases had no gene match. The CDR3 has 15 residues. Germline V lookup: CDR1 MNHEY, CDR2 SMNVEV (reference sequence). The CDR3 DNA reads as TGTGCCAGCAGTTCCATGGACAGGGCCACAGATACGCAGTATTTT. It translates to CASSSMDRATDTQYF.

This clone was detected a few times. This chain joins TRBV2 and TRBJ1-4, with D possibly being TRBD1 (5 bases). CDR1 is SNHLY, CDR2 FYNNEI, per germline. V lost 3 bases and J 8 bases, leaving 13 bases between the germline ends. The CDR3 loop spans 14 amino acids. CDR3 sequence: CASSEGGTLEKLFF. The CDR3 region has the DNA TGTGCCAGCAGTGAGGGGGGGACTCTCGAAAAACTGTTTTTT. Filled out from reference TRBV2 and TRBJ1-4, the complete variable domain reads EPEVTQTPSHQVTQMGQEVILRCVPISNHLYFYWYRQILGQKVEFLVSFYNNEISEKSEIFDDQFSVERPDGSNFTLKIRSTKLEDSAMYFCASSEGGTLEKLFFGSGTQLSVL.

To note about this clone: Other nucleotide sequences in the sample specify the same CDR3. The chain combines TRBV28 with TRBJ1-2; 9 bases agree with TRBD1. CDR3 length: 13 amino acids. V was pared by 3 bases and J by 8 bases, with 4 bases of the junction left unmatched. Germline CDR1 MDHEN, CDR2 SYDVKM. CDR3 DNA: TGTGCCAGCAGTTTGGGACAGGGATACGGCTACACCTTC. This encodes CASSLGQGYGYTF.

This clone was counted a few times. The genes are TRBV19 and TRBJ1-5, with TRBD1 matching over 7 bases. Germline V gene data show CDR1 as LNHDA and CDR2 as SQIVND (reference sequence). With V trimmed by 7 bases and J by 0 bases, 12 bases remained unmatched. The CDR3 runs 17 residues. The CDR3 DNA reads as TGTGCCAGTATGGGGGGACAGAGATTTTATAGCAATCAGCCCCAGCATTTT. This sequence encodes CASMGGQRFYSNQPQHF. The entire variable domain, with the rest obtained from reference TRBV19 and TRBJ1-5, is as follows: DGGITQSPKYLFRKEGQNVTLSCEQNLNHDAMYWYRQDPGQGLRLIYYSQIVNDFQKGDIAEGYSVSREKKESFPLTVTSAQKNPTAFYLCASMGGQRFYSNQPQHFGDGTRLSIL.

This clone was seen a few times. The J gene is TRBJ2-1, the V gene TRBV5-5; no clear D gene. Germline V gene data show CDR1 as SGHKS and CDR2 as YYEKEE (reference sequence). The CDR3 is 15 amino acids. V lost 5 bases and J 1 base, leaving 13 bases between the germline ends. The CDR3 protein is CASRTTGSSYNEQFF. The CDR3 bases are TGTGCCAGCAGGACCACGGGTAGTTCCTACAATGAGCAGTTCTTC.